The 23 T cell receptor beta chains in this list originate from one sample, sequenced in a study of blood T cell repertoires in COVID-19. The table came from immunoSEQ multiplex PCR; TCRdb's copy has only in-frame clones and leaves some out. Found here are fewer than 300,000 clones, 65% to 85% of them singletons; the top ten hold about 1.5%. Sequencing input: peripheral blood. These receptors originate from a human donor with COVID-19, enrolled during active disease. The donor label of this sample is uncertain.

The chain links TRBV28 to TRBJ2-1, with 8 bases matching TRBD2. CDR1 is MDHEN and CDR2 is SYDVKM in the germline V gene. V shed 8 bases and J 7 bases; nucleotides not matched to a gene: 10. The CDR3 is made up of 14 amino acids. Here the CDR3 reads CASDTRGGRNEQFF. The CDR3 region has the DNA TGTGCCAGCGACACCCGGGGGGGGCGGAATGAGCAGTTCTTC.

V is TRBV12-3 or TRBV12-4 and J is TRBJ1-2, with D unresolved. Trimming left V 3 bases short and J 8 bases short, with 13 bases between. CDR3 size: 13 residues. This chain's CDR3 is CASSFFGEGGYTF. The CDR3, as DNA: TGTGCCAGCAGTTTCTTCGGGGAGGGAGGCTACACCTTC.

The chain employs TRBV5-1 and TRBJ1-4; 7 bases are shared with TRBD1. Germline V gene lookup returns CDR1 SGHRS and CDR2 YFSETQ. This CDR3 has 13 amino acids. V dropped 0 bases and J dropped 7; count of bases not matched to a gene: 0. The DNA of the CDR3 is TGCGCCAGCAGCTTGGGGGACAGTGAAAAACTGTTTTTT. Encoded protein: CASSLGDSEKLFF.

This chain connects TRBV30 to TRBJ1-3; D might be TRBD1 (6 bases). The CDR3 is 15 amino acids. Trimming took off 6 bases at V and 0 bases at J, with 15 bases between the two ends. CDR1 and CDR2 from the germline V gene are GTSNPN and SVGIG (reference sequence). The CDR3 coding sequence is TGTGCCTGTTCTACCGACAGGCGCTCTGGAAACACCATATATTTT. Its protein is CACSTDRRSGNTIYF.

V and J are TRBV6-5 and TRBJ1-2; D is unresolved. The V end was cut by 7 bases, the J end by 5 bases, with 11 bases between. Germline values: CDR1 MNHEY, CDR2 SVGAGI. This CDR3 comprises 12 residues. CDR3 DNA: TGTGCCAGCACGCGGGGTGGGTATGGCTACACCTTC. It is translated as CASTRGGYGYTF.

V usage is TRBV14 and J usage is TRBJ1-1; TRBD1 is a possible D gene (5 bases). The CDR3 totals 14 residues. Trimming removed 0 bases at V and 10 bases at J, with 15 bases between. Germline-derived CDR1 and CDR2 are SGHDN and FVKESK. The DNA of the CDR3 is TGTGCCAGCAGCCAAGATCTGGACATCTTTCGAGCTTTCTTT. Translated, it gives CASSQDLDIFRAFF.

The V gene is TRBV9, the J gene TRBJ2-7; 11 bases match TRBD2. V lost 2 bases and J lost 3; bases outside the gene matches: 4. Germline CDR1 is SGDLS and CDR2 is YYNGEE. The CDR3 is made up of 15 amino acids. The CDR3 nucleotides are TGTGCCAGCAGCGTGGGACTAGCGGATTACTACGAGCAGTACTTC. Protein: CASSVGLADYYEQYF.

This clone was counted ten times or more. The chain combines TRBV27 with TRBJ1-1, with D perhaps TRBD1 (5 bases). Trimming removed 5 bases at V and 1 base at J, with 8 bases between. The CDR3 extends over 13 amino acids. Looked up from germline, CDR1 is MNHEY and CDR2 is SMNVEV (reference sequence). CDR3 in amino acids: CASSMTANTEAFF. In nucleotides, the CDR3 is TGTGCCAGCAGTATGACAGCGAACACTGAAGCTTTCTTT.

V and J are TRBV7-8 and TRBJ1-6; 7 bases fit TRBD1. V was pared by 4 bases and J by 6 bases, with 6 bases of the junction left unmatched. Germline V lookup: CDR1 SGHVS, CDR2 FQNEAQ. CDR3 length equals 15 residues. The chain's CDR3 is CASSSPGQSNSPLHF. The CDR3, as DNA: TGTGCCAGCAGCTCGCCGGGACAGAGTAATTCACCCCTCCACTTT.

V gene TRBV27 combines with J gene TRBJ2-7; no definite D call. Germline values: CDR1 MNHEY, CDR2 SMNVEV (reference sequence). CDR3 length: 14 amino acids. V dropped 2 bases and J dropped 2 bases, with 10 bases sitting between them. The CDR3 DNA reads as TGTGCCAGCAGTTTAAGTACTCCTCCCTACGAGCAGTACTTC. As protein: CASSLSTPPYEQYF.

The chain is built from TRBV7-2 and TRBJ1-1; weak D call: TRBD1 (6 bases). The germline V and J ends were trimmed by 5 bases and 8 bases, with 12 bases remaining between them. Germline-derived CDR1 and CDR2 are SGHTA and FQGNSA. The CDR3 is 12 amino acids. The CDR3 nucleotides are TGTGCCAGCAGCGGGGGGGCAGGGGAAGCTTTCTTT. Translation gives CASSGGAGEAFF.

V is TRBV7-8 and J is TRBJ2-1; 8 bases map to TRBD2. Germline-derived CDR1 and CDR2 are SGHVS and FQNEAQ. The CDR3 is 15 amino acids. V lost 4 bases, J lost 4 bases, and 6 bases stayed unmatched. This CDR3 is CASSSAGGSYNEQFF. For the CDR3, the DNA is TGTGCCAGCAGCTCGGCGGGAGGCTCATACAATGAGCAGTTCTTC.

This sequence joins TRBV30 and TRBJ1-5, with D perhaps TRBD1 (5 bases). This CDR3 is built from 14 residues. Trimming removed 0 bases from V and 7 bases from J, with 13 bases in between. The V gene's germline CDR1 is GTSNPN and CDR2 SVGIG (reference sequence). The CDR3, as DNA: TGTGCCTGGAGTGTAAAGACAGACATACAGCCCCAGCATTTT. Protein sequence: CAWSVKTDIQPQHF.

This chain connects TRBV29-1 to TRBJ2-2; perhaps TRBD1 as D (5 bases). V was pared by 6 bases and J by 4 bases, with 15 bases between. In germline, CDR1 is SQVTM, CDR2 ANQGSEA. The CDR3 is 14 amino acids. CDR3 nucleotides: TGCAGCGTACGATATCAGGGCCTCACCGGGGAGCTGTTTTTT. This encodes CSVRYQGLTGELFF.

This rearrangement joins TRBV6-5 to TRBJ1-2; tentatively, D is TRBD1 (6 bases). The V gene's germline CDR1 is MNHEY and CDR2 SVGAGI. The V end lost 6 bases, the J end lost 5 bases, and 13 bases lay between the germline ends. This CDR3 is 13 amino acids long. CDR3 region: CASSVTGPYGYTF. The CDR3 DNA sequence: TGTGCCAGCAGCGTTACAGGGCCTTATGGCTACACCTTC.

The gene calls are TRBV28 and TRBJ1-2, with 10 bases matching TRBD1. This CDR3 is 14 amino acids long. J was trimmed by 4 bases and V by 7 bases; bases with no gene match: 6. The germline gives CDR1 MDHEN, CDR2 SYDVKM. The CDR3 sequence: CASIGTGALYGYTF. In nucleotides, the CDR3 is TGTGCCAGCATTGGGACAGGGGCTCTCTATGGCTACACCTTC.

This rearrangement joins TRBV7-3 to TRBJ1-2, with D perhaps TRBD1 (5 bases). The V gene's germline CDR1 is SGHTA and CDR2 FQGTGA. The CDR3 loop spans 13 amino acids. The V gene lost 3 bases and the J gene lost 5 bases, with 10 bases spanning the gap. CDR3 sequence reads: CASSFQGGYGYTF. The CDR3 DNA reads TGTGCCAGCAGCTTTCAGGGTGGTTATGGCTACACCTTC.

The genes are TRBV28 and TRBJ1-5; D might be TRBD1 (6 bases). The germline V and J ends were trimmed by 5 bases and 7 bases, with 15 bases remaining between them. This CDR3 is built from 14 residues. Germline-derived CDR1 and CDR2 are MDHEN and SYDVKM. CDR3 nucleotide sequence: TGTGCCAGCAGTCCACTACAGGGAAACCAGCCCCAGCATTTT. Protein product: CASSPLQGNQPQHF.

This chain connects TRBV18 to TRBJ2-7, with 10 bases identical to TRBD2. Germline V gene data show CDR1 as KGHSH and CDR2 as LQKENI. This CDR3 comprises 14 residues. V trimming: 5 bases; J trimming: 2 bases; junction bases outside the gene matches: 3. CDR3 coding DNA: TGTGCCAGCTCAGTAGCGGGAGGCCCCTACGAGCAGTACTTC. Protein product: CASSVAGGPYEQYF. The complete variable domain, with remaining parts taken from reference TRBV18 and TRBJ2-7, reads NAGVMQNPRHLVRRRGQEARLRCSPMKGHSHVYWYRQLPEEGLKFMVYLQKENIIDESGMPKERFSAEFPKEGPSILRIQQVVRGDSAAYFCASSVAGGPYEQYFGPGTRLTVT.

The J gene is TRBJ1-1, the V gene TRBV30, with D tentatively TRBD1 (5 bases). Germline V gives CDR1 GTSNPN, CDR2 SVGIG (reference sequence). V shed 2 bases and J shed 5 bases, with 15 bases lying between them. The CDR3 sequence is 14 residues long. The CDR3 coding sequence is TGTGCCTGGAGTCCCAACAGGTTCGGGACTGAAGCTTTCTTT. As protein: CAWSPNRFGTEAFF.

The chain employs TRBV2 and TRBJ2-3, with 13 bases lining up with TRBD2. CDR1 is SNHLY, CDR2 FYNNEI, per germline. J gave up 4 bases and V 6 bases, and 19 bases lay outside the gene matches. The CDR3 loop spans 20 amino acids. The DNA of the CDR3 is TGTGCCAGCAGCTCCATCGGGACTAGCGGGACGACCCGGTTCCCAGATACGCAGTATTTT. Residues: CASSSIGTSGTTRFPDTQYF.

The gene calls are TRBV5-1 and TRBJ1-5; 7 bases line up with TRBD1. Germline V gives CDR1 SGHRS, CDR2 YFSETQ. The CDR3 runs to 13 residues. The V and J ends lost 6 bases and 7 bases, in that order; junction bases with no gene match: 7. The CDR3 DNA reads TGCGCCAGCAACCCCGACAGGGACCAGCCCCAGCATTTT. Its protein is CASNPDRDQPQHF.

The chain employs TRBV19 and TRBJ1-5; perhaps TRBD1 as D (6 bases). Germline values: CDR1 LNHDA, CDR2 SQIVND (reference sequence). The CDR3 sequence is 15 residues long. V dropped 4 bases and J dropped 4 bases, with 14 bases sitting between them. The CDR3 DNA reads TGTGCCAGTAGTACGCTCGGACAGATAAATCAGCCCCAGCATTTT. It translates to CASSTLGQINQPQHF.